This entry features one T cell receptor (beta chain) sequence. Data came from immunoSEQ multiplex PCR; TCRdb stores just in-frame clones and leaves some out. The repertoire consists of 85,000 to 100,000 clones, with approximately 94% occurring once and the leading ten covering approximately 0.21%. The data derive from a study of technical replicates of blood from several donors. Sequences were obtained from T cells isolated from PBMCs. The TCR was taken from a human donor in good health.

CDR3 residues: CASQGTGQETQYF. CDR3 bases: TGTGCCAGCCAAGGGACAGGACAAGAGACCCAGTACTTC. V usage is TRBV28 and J usage is TRBJ2-5; 8 positions match TRBD1. J lost 2 bases, V lost 8 bases, and 4 bases had no gene match. Germline CDR1 is MDHEN and CDR2 is SYDVKM. The CDR3 covers 13 residues. The full variable domain, in which reference TRBV28 and TRBJ2-5 provide the parts outside the CDR3, is DVKVTQSSRYLVKRTGEKVFLECVQDMDHENMFWYRQDPGLGLRLIYFSYDVKMKEKGDIPEGYSVSREKKERFSLILESASTNQTSMYLCASQGTGQETQYFGPGTRLLVL.